This T cell receptor beta chain was profiled in a study of vaccination and CD4 T cells after COVID-19. The wider study: Overlapping spike pools from SARS-CoV-2 and HCoV-NL63, HCoV-OC43 and HCoV-229E served as culture stimuli.

Remarks on this clonotype: Its antigen is unknown.

Sequencing of cultured CD4+ T cell DNA used the Oncomine TCR Beta short-read assay. TCRdb re-called the PCR reads through MiXCR, storing one row per CDR3 protein. The data contain around 13,000 distinct CDR3 sequences, 30% to 40% of them singletons. Germline V gene data show CDR1 as MNHEY and CDR2 as SMNVEV (reference sequence). This CDR3 is built from 13 residues. Deletions cut 8 bases from V and 3 bases from J, with 11 bases between. Documented treatment: roughly 11-day PBMC culture with coronavirus spike peptide pools or control peptides (ViraFEST assay). The TCR sequence derives from a human donor who had recovered from COVID-19. The starting material was CD4+ T cells from blood, cultured in vitro, obtained after SARS-CoV-2 vaccination. The chain joins TRBV27 to TRBJ2-1; D is ambiguous. CDR3 coding DNA: TGTGCCAGCGGGAACCAACTCTACAATGAGCAGTTCTTC. It is translated as CASGNQLYNEQFF.